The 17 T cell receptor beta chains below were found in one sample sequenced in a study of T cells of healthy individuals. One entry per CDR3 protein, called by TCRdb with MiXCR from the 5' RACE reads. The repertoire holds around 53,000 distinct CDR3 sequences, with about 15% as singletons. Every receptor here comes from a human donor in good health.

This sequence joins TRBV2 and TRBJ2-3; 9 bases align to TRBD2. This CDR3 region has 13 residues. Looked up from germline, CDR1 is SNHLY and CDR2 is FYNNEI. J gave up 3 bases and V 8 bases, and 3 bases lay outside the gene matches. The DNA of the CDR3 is TGTGCCAGCGGTAGCGGGAGAACAGATACGCAGTATTTT. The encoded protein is CASGSGRTDTQYF.

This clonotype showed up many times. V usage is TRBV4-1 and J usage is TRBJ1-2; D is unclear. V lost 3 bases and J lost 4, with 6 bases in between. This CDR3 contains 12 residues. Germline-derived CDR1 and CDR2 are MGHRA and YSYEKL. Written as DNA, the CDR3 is TGCGCCAGCAGCCAGCCCAGCTATGGCTACACCTTC. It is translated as CASSQPSYGYTF.

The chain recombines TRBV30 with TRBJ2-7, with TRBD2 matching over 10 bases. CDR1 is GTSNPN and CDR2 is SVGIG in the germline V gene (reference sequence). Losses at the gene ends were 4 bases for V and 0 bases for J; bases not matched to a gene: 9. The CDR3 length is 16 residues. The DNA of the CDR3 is TGTGCCTGGACTCCTTACCCTAGCGGGAGCTCCTACGAGCAGTACTTC. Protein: CAWTPYPSGSSYEQYF.

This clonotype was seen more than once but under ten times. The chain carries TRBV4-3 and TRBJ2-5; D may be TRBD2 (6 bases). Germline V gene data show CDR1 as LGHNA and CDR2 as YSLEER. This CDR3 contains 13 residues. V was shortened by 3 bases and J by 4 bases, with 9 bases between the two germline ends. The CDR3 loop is CASSHLGGETQYF. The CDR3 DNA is TGCGCCAGCAGCCATTTGGGGGGAGAGACCCAGTACTTC.

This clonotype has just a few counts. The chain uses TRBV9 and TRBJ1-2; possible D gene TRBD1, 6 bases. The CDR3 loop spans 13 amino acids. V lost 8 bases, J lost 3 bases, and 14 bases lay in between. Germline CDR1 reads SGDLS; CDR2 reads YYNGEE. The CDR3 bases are TGTGCCAGTTCCGGGGGCATGGACTATGGCTACACCTTC. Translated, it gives CASSGGMDYGYTF.

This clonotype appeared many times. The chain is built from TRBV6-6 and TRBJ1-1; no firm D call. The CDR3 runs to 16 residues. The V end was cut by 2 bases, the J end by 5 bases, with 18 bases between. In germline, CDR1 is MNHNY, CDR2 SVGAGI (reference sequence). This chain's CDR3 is CASSYVAGRSSTEAFF. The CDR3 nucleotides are TGTGCCAGCAGTTACGTTGCAGGTCGGTCTAGTACTGAAGCTTTCTTT.

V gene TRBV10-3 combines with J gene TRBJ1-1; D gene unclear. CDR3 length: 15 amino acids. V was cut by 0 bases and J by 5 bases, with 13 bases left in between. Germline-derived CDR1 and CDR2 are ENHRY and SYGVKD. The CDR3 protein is CAISESVGWVTEAFF. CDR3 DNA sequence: TGTGCCATCAGTGAGTCTGTGGGCTGGGTAACTGAAGCTTTCTTT.

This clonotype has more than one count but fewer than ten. Here the CDR3 reads CASSLSSSSTDTQYF. CDR3 nucleotide sequence: TGTGCCAGCAGCTTATCTAGCAGCAGCACAGATACGCAGTATTTT. The chain has TRBV7-3 and TRBJ2-3, with a possible D match to TRBD2 (5 bases). The CDR3 loop spans 15 amino acids. Germline CDR1 and CDR2: SGHTA and FQGTGA. Between the trimmed V and J ends, which lost 2 bases and 0 bases, there was a span of 9 bases. The entire variable domain, with the rest obtained from reference TRBV7-3 and TRBJ2-3, is as follows: GAGVSQTPSNKVTEKGKYVELRCDPISGHTALYWYRQSLGQGPEFLIYFQGTGAADDSGLPNDRFFAVRPEGSVSTLKIQRTERGDSAVYLCASSLSSSSTDTQYFGPGTRLTVL.

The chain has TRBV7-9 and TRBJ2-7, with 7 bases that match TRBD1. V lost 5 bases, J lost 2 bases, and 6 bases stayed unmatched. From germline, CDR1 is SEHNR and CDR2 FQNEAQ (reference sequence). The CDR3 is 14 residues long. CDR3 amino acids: CASSPWQGAYEQYF. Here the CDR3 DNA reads TGTGCCAGCAGCCCTTGGCAGGGGGCCTACGAGCAGTACTTC.

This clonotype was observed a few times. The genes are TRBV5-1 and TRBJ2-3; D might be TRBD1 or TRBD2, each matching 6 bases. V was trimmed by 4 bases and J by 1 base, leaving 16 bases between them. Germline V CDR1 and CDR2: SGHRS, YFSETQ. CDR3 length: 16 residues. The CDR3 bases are TGCGCCAGCAGCCTGGAGAGTAGGGGGGGCACAGATACGCAGTATTTT. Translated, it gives CASSLESRGGTDTQYF.

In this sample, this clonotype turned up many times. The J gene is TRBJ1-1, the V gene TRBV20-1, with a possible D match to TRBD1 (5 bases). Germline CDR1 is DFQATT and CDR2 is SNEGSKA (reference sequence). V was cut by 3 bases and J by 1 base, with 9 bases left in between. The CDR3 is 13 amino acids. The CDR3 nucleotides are TGCAGTGCTAGCCAAACAGGGAACACTGAAGCTTTCTTT. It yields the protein CSASQTGNTEAFF.

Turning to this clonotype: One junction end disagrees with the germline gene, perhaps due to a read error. The CDR3 loop reads CASSLGGWDIDNSPLHF. Here the CDR3 DNA reads TGTGCCAGCAGCTTGGGTGGTTGGGACATAGATAATTCACCCCTTCACTTT. V and J are TRBV5-4 and TRBJ1-6, with TRBD1 as a possible D gene (6 bases). The germline gives CDR1 SGHNT, CDR2 YYREEE (reference sequence). This CDR3 region has 17 residues.

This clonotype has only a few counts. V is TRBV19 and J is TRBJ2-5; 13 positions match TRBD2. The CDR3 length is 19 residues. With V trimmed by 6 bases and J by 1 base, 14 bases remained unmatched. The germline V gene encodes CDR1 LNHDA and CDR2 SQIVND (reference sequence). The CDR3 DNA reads TGTGCCAGTAGCCCGGGACTAGCGGGGCTTCACATGGTCCAAGAGACCCAGTACTTC. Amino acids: CASSPGLAGLHMVQETQYF. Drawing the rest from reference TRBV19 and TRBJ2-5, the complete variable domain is DGGITQSPKYLFRKEGQNVTLSCEQNLNHDAMYWYRQDPGQGLRLIYYSQIVNDFQKGDIAEGYSVSREKKESFPLTVTSAQKNPTAFYLCASSPGLAGLHMVQETQYFGPGTRLLVL.

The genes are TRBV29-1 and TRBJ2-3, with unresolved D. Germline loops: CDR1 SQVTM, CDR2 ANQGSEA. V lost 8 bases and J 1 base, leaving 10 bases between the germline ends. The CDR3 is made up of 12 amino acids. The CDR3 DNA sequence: TGCAGCATAGTGGGCGGCACAGATACGCAGTATTTT. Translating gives CSIVGGTDTQYF.

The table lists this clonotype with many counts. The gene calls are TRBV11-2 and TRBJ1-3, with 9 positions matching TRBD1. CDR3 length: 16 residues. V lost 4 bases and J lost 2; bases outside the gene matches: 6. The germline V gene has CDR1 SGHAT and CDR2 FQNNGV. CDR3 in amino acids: CASSSDRGFAGNTIYF. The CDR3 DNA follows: TGTGCCAGCAGCTCAGACAGGGGGTTCGCTGGAAACACCATATATTTT.

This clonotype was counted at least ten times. The CDR3 DNA sequence: TGTGCCAGCAGTAGAGGGCAACAGAGCTACACCTTC. This sequence encodes CASSRGQQSYTF. The V gene is TRBV27, the J gene TRBJ1-2, with D uncertain. The CDR3 is 12 residues long. CDR1 is MNHEY and CDR2 is SMNVEV in the germline V gene (reference sequence). V lost 5 bases, J lost 9 bases, and 13 bases lay in between.

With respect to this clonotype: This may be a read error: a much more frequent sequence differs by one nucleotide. CDR3 residues: CRRDSVVPDGYTF. The CDR3 DNA is TGCAGGAGGGACAGCGTTGTTCCTGACGGCTACACCTTC. The gene calls are TRBV20-1 and TRBJ1-2; 7 nucleotides match TRBD1. This CDR3 has 13 residues. Germline-derived CDR1 and CDR2 are DFQATT and SNEGSKA (reference sequence).